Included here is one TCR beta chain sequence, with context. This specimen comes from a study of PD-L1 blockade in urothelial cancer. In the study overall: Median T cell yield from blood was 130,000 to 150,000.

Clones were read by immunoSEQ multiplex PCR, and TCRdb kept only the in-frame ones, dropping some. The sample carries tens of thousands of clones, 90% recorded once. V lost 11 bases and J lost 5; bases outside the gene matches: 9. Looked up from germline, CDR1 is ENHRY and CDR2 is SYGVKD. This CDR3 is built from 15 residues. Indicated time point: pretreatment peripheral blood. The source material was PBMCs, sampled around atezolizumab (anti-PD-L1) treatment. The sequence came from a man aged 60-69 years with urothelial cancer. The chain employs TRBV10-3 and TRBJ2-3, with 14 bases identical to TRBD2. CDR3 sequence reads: CASKGLAGDVDTQYF. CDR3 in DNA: TGTGCCTCCAAGGGACTAGCGGGGGATGTAGATACGCAGTATTTT.